These T cell receptor beta chains were read from a single sample in a study of T-cell reconstitution after alpha-beta-depleted transplantation in children. MiXCR, run by TCRdb on the PCR reads, gives a single entry per CDR3 protein. The profile shows under 250,000 distinct CDR3 sequences, approximately 19% of them singletons. The sequences come from PBMCs, mostly from graft donor cells, collected 360 days after TCRalphabeta/CD19-depleted stem cell transplant. The receptors come from a male patient aged 2-9 years who had a stem cell transplant for acute lymphoblastic leukemia, so the T cells may come from the graft donor. The CDR3 runs from the conserved cysteine through the conserved F or W. A D gene is named only where the DNA matches it firmly. For some rows the clone size is stated as once, few or many, or as a class when expanded; others skip it.

j_call	clone_size	d_call	v_call	cdr3_aa	cdr3_nt
TRBJ1-1	few	-	TRBV5-1	CASRTDIVGPRGTEAFF	TGCGCCAGCAGGACCGATATTGTCGGCCCCCGGGGCACTGAAGCTTTCTTT
TRBJ2-3	few	-	TRBV10-1	CASSSGTESTQYF	TGCGCCAGCAGTTCCGGGACGGAGAGTACGCAGTATTTT
TRBJ2-7	-	-	TRBV4-2	CASSQEGTGASILREQYF	TGTGCCAGCAGCCAAGAAGGGACTGGGGCCTCCATACTTAGGGAGCAGTACTTC
TRBJ2-2	-	-	TRBV28	CASRPVASRNTGELFF	TGTGCCAGCAGACCCGTAGCTAGCCGAAACACCGGGGAGCTGTTTTTT
TRBJ2-1	few	-	TRBV12-3/TRBV12-4	CASTRREYNEQFF	TGTGCCAGCACGAGGAGGGAATACAATGAGCAGTTCTTC
TRBJ1-2	-	-	TRBV7-2	CASRLTGSYGYTF	TGTGCCAGCAGACTCACAGGGTCCTATGGCTACACCTTC
TRBJ1-6	-	-	TRBV5-1	CASSVVGPDGSPLHF	TGCGCCAGCAGTGTGGTCGGCCCCGACGGGTCACCCCTCCACTTT
TRBJ2-7	few	-	TRBV21-1	CASSIPAEYLAGGFYEQYF	TGTGCCAGCAGCATCCCGGCGGAGTATCTAGCGGGGGGTTTCTACGAGCAGTACTTC
TRBJ2-7	-	TRBD1	TRBV6-5	CASSFGQGYFERYF	TGTGCCAGCAGTTTTGGACAGGGTTACTTCGAGCGGTACTTC
TRBJ2-7	many	-	TRBV3-1	CASSSMTRYEQYF	TGTGCCAGCAGCAGTATGACGCGCTACGAGCAGTACTTC
TRBJ1-1	few	TRBD1	TRBV29-1	CSVTDRGSMNTEAFF	TGCAGCGTCACTGACAGGGGGTCTATGAACACTGAAGCTTTCTTT
TRBJ2-1	large	-	TRBV9	CASSLRHRFGYNEQFF	TGTGCCAGCAGCCTCCGACATCGGTTTGGGTACAATGAGCAGTTCTTC
TRBJ1-1	-	TRBD1	TRBV11-2	CASSFRDRVFSEAFF	TGTGCCAGCAGCTTCCGGGACAGGGTTTTCTCTGAAGCTTTCTTT
TRBJ1-1	-	TRBD1	TRBV5-1	CASSLVQGGTEAFF	TGCGCCAGCAGCTTGGTCCAGGGGGGAACTGAAGCTTTCTTT
TRBJ1-1	few	-	TRBV19	CASSRGTNTEAFF	TGTGCCAGTAGTAGAGGGACGAACACTGAAGCTTTCTTT
TRBJ2-7	-	-	TRBV12-3/TRBV12-4	CASSLRPYEQYF	TGTGCCAGCAGTTTGAGGCCCTACGAGCAGTACTTC
TRBJ2-7	few	-	TRBV7-6	CASSLSARGHREQYF	TGTGCCAGCAGCTTGTCGGCCCGCGGACATCGCGAGCAGTACTTC
TRBJ1-4	-	TRBD1	TRBV30	CAWRTGAATNEKLFF	TGTGCCTGGAGGACAGGGGCCGCAACTAATGAAAAACTGTTTTTT
TRBJ2-1	few	TRBD2	TRBV12-3/TRBV12-4	CASDSEGLADYNEQFF	TGTGCCAGCGACTCTGAGGGACTAGCGGACTACAATGAGCAGTTCTTC
TRBJ2-2	few	TRBD2	TRBV28	CASVGRRGGIKNTGELFF	TGTGCCAGCGTAGGACGGCGGGGGGGTATTAAGAACACCGGGGAGCTGTTTTTT
TRBJ1-4	many	TRBD1	TRBV7-8	CASSPRTGPNNEKLFF	TGTGCCAGCAGCCCCAGGACAGGGCCAAATAATGAAAAACTGTTTTTT
TRBJ1-3	few	-	TRBV5-1	CASSLGGIGNTIYF	TGCGCCAGCAGCTTGGGAGGGATTGGAAACACCATATATTTT
TRBJ2-4	-	-	TRBV10-3	CAIRTVGTQYF	TGTGCCATCAGGACCGTAGGGACTCAGTACTTC
TRBJ1-2	few	-	TRBV19	CASELQGSLGYTF	TGTGCCAGCGAACTTCAGGGATCGCTTGGCTACACCTTC
TRBJ2-6	-	TRBD1	TRBV10-3	CATRQGADGANVLTF	TGTGCCACCCGACAGGGGGCAGACGGGGCCAACGTCCTGACTTTC
TRBJ2-7	-	TRBD2	TRBV2	CASSEGSGGFFEQYF	TGTGCCAGCAGTGAGGGTAGCGGGGGGTTCTTCGAGCAGTACTTC
TRBJ2-7	few	TRBD2	TRBV5-6	CASSAGAHFDEQYF	TGTGCCAGCAGCGCGGGAGCGCATTTTGACGAGCAGTACTTC
TRBJ2-7	-	TRBD1	TRBV27	CASSLDGTAIYEQYF	TGTGCCAGCAGTTTAGACGGGACAGCAATCTACGAGCAGTACTTC
TRBJ2-4	-	TRBD2	TRBV5-1	CASSGTSGDKLAKNIQYF	TGCGCCAGCTCGGGGACTAGCGGGGATAAACTAGCCAAAAACATTCAGTACTTC
TRBJ2-5	few	TRBD2	TRBV7-6	CASSFLTSGGEETQYF	TGTGCCAGCAGCTTCCTGACTAGCGGGGGGGAAGAGACCCAGTACTTC
TRBJ2-7	-	-	TRBV25-1	CASSEWEGGGRNYEQYF	TGTGCCAGCAGTGAATGGGAAGGAGGGGGTAGGAACTACGAGCAGTACTTC
TRBJ2-2	many	-	TRBV30	CAWRAVGSTGELFF	TGTGCCTGGAGAGCTGTGGGTTCGACCGGGGAGCTGTTTTTT
TRBJ2-2	few	-	TRBV20-1	CSASRSPGELFF	TGCAGTGCTAGCCGAAGTCCCGGGGAGCTGTTTTTT
TRBJ1-5	-	-	TRBV12-3/TRBV12-4	CASSPRWGGKPQHF	TGTGCCAGCAGTCCCAGGTGGGGAGGCAAGCCCCAGCATTTT
TRBJ2-2	many	-	TRBV10-3	CAISVERGFVANTGELFF	TGTGCCATCAGTGTAGAGCGTGGGTTCGTAGCGAACACCGGGGAGCTGTTTTTT
TRBJ2-1	-	-	TRBV4-1	CASSQALDRSGEQFF	TGCGCCAGCAGCCAAGCCCTAGACAGGTCGGGAGAGCAGTTCTTC
TRBJ2-5	few	-	TRBV7-6	CASSLGLGSQETQYF	TGTGCCAGCAGCTTAGGTCTGGGATCTCAAGAGACCCAGTACTTC
TRBJ2-2	-	-	TRBV14	CASSQNEVNTGELFF	TGTGCCAGCAGCCAAAATGAGGTGAACACCGGGGAGCTGTTTTTT
TRBJ2-5	many	-	TRBV20-1	CSARGLQETQYF	TGCAGTGCTAGGGGCCTCCAAGAGACCCAGTACTTC
TRBJ2-3	-	TRBD2	TRBV9	CASSVAGGGAGDTQYF	TGTGCCAGCAGCGTAGCGGGCGGGGGGGCAGGAGATACGCAGTATTTT
TRBJ2-3	few	-	TRBV5-1	CASSLTVPLTDTQYF	TGCGCCAGCAGCTTGACAGTTCCCCTCACAGATACGCAGTATTTT
TRBJ2-2	few	-	TRBV9	CASSLIQATGQNTGELFF	TGTGCCAGCAGCCTGATCCAGGCGACAGGACAGAACACCGGGGAGCTGTTTTTT
TRBJ2-3	few	-	TRBV7-2	CASSLRAPDTQYF	TGTGCCAGCAGCTTGCGCGCCCCGGATACGCAGTATTTT
TRBJ2-1	many	-	TRBV3-1	CASSLLRGTYNEQFF	TGTGCCAGCAGCCTCCTGAGGGGTACCTACAATGAGCAGTTCTTC
TRBJ2-1	few	TRBD2	TRBV24-1	CATSDSSGGNNEQFF	TGTGCCACCAGTGATTCTAGCGGGGGTAACAATGAGCAGTTCTTC
TRBJ1-5	once	-	TRBV7-2	CASSFRDNNQPQHF	TGTGCCAGCAGCTTCCGGGACAACAATCAGCCCCAGCATTTT
TRBJ2-1	-	-	TRBV5-4	CASSFAYFRQGRPRPYNEQFF	TGTGCCAGCAGCTTTGCCTACTTTAGGCAGGGGAGGCCTCGCCCTTACAATGAGCAGTTCTTC
TRBJ1-1	few	-	TRBV20-1	CSASRGYSTEAFF	TGCAGTGCTAGTAGGGGGTATTCCACTGAAGCTTTCTTT
TRBJ2-7	-	-	TRBV5-5	CASSLDGRGEQYF	TGTGCCAGCAGCCTCGACGGGAGAGGTGAGCAGTACTTC